A single sample is the source of the 10 T cell receptor beta chains below, sequenced in a study of blood T cell repertoires in COVID-19. Sequenced by immunoSEQ multiplex PCR; TCRdb stores in-frame clones only, minus some. This table holds a few hundred thousand clones, 70% to 90% found once. The sample taken for sequencing was peripheral blood. The receptors here all came from a woman aged 50 to 65 with acute or convalescent COVID-19.

The chain combines TRBV5-1 with TRBJ2-6, with TRBD1 identical over 8 bases. The CDR3 has 18 residues. After removal of 4 bases from V and 1 base from J, the junction contained 10 bases not matched to a gene. Germline CDR1 and CDR2: SGHRS and YFSETQ. DNA for the CDR3: TGCGCCAGCAGCCCAGGACAGGGTCCCGCATCTGGGGCCAACGTCCTGACTTTC. It translates to CASSPGQGPASGANVLTF. Drawing the rest from reference TRBV5-1 and TRBJ2-6, the complete variable domain is KAGVTQTPRYLIKTRGQQVTLSCSPISGHRSVSWYQQTPGQGLQFLFEYFSETQRNKGNFPGRFSGRQFSNSRSEMNVSTLELGDSALYLCASSPGQGPASGANVLTFGAGSRLTVL.

The V gene is TRBV7-8, the J gene TRBJ1-1; D is unclear. Trimming stripped 5 bases from V and 8 bases from J, with 9 bases between. There are 11 residues in the CDR3. The germline gives CDR1 SGHVS, CDR2 FQNEAQ. The CDR3 loop is CASSARTEAFF. CDR3 sequence (DNA): TGTGCCAGCAGCGCGCGTACCGAAGCTTTCTTT.

This clone was detected only a few times. V is TRBV20-1 and J is TRBJ1-5; D call uncertain. CDR1 and CDR2 (germline): DFQATT, SNEGSKA (reference sequence). CDR3 length: 12 residues. V lost 3 bases, J lost 6 bases, and 9 bases lay in between. CDR3 nucleotides: TGCAGTGCTAGTTCGGGAGCTCAGCCCCAGCATTTT. It codes for CSASSGAQPQHF.

The rearrangement joins TRBV7-3 to TRBJ2-5; no clear D gene. Germline CDR1 and CDR2: SGHTA and FQGTGA. Trimming took off 1 base at V and 2 bases at J, with 11 bases between the two ends. The CDR3 length is 15 residues. CDR3 sequence (DNA): TGTGCCAGCAGCTTAAGTTTCGGCGGACAAGAGACCCAGTACTTC. Translating gives CASSLSFGGQETQYF. The whole variable domain, remainder taken from reference TRBV7-3 and TRBJ2-5, is GAGVSQTPSNKVTEKGKYVELRCDPISGHTALYWYRQSLGQGPEFLIYFQGTGAADDSGLPNDRFFAVRPEGSVSTLKIQRTERGDSAVYLCASSLSFGGQETQYFGPGTRLLVL.

This chain uses TRBV5-1 with TRBJ2-1; D possibly corresponds to TRBD1 (5 bases). Germline V gene sequence: CDR1 SGHRS, CDR2 YFSETQ. Trimming removed 0 bases from V and 13 bases from J, with 14 bases in between. The CDR3 has 13 residues. The CDR3 nucleotides read TGCGCCAGCAGCTTGGCAGGGTGGGGTAATCAGTTCTTC. Amino acid sequence: CASSLAGWGNQFF.

This chain uses TRBV5-1 with TRBJ1-6; maybe TRBD1 (5 bases). V lost 0 bases, J lost 9 bases, and 16 bases lay in between. Germline CDR1 and CDR2: SGHRS and YFSETQ. The CDR3 is made up of 16 amino acids. CDR3 in amino acids: CASSLGSTPRGSPLHF. Written as DNA, the CDR3 is TGCGCCAGCAGCTTGGGGTCCACCCCTAGGGGTTCACCCCTCCACTTT.

The chain carries TRBV4-1 and TRBJ2-5; TRBD2 aligns across 7 bases. The CDR3 is 16 amino acids. Germline CDR1 reads MGHRA; CDR2 reads YSYEKL. The ends lost 4 bases at V and 1 base at J; junction bases unmatched: 9. For the CDR3, the DNA is TGCGCCAGCAGCCCATTTCCAGGGACTACCCAAGAGACCCAGTACTTC. It codes for CASSPFPGTTQETQYF.

V is TRBV11-1 and J is TRBJ2-1; unclear D gene. This CDR3 region has 13 residues. V lost 0 bases to trimming and J lost 8 bases, with 8 bases between them. Germline V gives CDR1 SGHAT, CDR2 FQDESV (reference sequence). CDR3 nucleotide sequence: TGTGCCAGCAGCTTAGCGCTAATCGATGAGCAGTTCTTC. Amino acids: CASSLALIDEQFF.

Only a few counts were recorded for this clone. This chain uses TRBV11-2 with TRBJ2-6; D call uncertain. V lost 2 bases and J lost 1, with 6 bases in between. Germline CDR1 SGHAT, CDR2 FQNNGV. The CDR3 is made up of 15 amino acids. The CDR3 protein is CASSLQVSGANVLTF. CDR3 nucleotide sequence: TGTGCCAGCAGCTTACAGGTTTCTGGGGCCAACGTCCTGACTTTC.

This clone was detected once. The gene calls are TRBV3-1 (or the pseudogene TRBV3-2) and TRBJ2-7, with a tentative D call TRBD2 (5 bases). V shed 2 bases and J shed 3 bases, with 11 bases lying between them. The CDR3 sequence is 14 residues long. Germline values: CDR1 LGHDT, CDR2 YNNKEL (reference sequence). CDR3 nucleotide sequence: TGTGCCAGCAGCCAACGGGGAGTCCTCTACGAGCAGTACTTC. Residues: CASSQRGVLYEQYF.